The clone carrying this T cell receptor (beta chain) was seen more than once but under ten times. Its antigen is not known. The data originate from a study of blood T cells in healthy people across ages. Study-wide results and limits: Per million T cells, the diversity of TCR beta decreased roughly linearly as age advanced. Diversity estimated from one million T cells was considered an underestimate.

The CDR3 consists of 12 residues. V lost 3 bases and J lost 14; bases outside the gene matches: 3. Donors each provided around 9 milliliters of peripheral blood. Sample-barcoded 5' priming and a J-beta primer mix drove a second PCR of about 6 to 12 cycles. Each sample yielded at least 3 million CDR3-containing paired-end reads. TCRdb reanalysed the 5' RACE reads using MiXCR and keeps one entry per CDR3 protein. This sample carries 600,000 to 800,000 distinct CDR3 sequences, over 40% of them seen once, and the ten largest clones take approximately 13%. The gene calls are TRBV12-3 or TRBV12-4 and TRBJ2-3; TRBD2 matches at 12 bases. What was sequenced was blood. This receptor was identified in a woman of 80 years or more in good health. CDR3 bases: TGTGCCAGCAGTTTTCTAGCGGGGGGGCTGTATTTT. Amino acid sequence: CASSFLAGGLYF.